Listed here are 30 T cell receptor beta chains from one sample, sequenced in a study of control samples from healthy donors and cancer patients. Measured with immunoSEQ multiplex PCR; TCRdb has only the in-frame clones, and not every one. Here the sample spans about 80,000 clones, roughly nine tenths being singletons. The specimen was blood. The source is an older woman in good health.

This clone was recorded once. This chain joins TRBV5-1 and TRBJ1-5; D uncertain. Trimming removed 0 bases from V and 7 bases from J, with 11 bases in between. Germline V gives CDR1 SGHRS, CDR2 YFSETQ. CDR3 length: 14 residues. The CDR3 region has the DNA TGCGCCAGCAGCTTGGGGTGGGAAACGCAGCCCCAGCATTTT. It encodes CASSLGWETQPQHF.

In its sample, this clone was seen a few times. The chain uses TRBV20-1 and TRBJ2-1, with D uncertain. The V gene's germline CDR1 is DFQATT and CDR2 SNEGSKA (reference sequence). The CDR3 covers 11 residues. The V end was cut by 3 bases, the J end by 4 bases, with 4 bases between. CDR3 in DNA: TGCAGTGCTAGGGAGTACAATGAGCAGTTCTTC. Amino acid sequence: CSAREYNEQFF.

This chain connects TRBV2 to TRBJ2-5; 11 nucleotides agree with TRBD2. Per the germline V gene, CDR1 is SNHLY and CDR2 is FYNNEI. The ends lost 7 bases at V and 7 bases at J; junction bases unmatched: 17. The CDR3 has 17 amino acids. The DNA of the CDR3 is TGTGCCAGCACCGAATGGATTACTAGCGGGAGTTCAGCGACCCAGTACTTC. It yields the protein CASTEWITSGSSATQYF.

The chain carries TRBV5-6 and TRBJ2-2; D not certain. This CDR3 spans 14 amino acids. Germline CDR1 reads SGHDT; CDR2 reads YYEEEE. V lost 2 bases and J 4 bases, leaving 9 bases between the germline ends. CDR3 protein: CASSFWSRTGELFF. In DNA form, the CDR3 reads TGTGCCAGCAGCTTTTGGAGTCGCACCGGGGAGCTGTTTTTT.

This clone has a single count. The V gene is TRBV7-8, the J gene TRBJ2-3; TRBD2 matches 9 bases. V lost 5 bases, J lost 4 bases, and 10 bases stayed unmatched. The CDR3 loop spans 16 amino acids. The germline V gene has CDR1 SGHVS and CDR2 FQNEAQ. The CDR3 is CASSQLSGGRPDTQYF. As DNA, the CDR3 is TGTGCCAGCAGCCAGCTCAGCGGGGGGCGGCCAGATACGCAGTATTTT.

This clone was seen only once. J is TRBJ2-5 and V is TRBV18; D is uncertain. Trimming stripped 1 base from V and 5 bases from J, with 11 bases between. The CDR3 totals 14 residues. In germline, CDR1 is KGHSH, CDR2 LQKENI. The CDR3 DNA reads TGTGCCAGCTCACCACGCTCGTGGGGTGAGACCCAGTACTTC. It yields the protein CASSPRSWGETQYF.

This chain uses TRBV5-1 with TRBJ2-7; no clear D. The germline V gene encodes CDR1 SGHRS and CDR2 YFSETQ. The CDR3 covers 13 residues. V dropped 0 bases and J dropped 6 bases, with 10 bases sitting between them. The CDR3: CASSLVTSSEQYF. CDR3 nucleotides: TGCGCCAGCAGCTTGGTCACCTCCAGCGAGCAGTACTTC.

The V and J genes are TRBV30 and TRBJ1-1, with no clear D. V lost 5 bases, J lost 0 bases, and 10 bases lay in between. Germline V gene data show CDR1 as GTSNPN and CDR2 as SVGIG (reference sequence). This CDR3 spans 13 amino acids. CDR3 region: CAWQMSVNTEAFF. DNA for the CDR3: TGTGCCTGGCAAATGAGCGTGAACACTGAAGCTTTCTTT. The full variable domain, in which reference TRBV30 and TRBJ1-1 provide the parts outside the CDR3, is SQTIHQWPATLVQPVGSPLSLECTVEGTSNPNLYWYRQAAGRGLQLLFYSVGIGQISSEVPQNLSASRPQDRQFILSSKKLLLSDSGFYLCAWQMSVNTEAFFGQGTRLTVV.

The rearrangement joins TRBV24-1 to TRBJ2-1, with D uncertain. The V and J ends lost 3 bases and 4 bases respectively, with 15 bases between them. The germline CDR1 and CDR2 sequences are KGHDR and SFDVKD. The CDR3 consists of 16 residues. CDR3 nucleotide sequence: TGTGCCACCAGTGATCGCCCGAAACTGGGGTACAATGAGCAGTTCTTC. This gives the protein CATSDRPKLGYNEQFF.

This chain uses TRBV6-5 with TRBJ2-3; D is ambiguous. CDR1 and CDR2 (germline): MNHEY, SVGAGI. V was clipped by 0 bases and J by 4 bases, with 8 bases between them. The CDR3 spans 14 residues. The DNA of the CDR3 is TGTGCCAGCAGTTACTCGACGGTATCAGATACGCAGTATTTT. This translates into CASSYSTVSDTQYF.

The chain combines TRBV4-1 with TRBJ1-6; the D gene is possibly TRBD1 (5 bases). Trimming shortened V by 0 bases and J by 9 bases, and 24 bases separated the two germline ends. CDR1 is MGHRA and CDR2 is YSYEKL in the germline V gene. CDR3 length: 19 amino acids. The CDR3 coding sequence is TGCGCCAGCAGCCAAGATCGGTTTGTTGAGTCCCTGGGGGGTTCACCCCTCCACTTT. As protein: CASSQDRFVESLGGSPLHF.

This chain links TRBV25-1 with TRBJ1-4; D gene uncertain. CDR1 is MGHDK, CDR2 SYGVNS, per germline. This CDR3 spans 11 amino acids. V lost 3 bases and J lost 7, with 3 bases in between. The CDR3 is CASSEGEKLFF. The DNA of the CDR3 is TGTGCCAGCAGTGAGGGTGAAAAACTGTTTTTT.

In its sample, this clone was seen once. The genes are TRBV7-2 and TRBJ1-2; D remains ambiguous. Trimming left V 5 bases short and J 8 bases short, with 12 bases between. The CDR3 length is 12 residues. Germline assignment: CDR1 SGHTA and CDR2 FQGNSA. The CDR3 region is CASSLGGLGYTF. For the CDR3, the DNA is TGTGCCAGCAGCCTAGGAGGGTTGGGCTACACCTTC.

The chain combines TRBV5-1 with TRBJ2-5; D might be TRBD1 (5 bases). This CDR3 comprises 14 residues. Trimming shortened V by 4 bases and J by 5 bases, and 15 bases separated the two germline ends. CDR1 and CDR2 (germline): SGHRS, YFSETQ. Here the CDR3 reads CASSLGAGLETQYF. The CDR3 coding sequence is TGCGCCAGCAGCCTAGGGGCCGGGTTGGAGACCCAGTACTTC. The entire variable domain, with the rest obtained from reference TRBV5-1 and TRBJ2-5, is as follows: KAGVTQTPRYLIKTRGQQVTLSCSPISGHRSVSWYQQTPGQGLQFLFEYFSETQRNKGNFPGRFSGRQFSNSRSEMNVSTLELGDSALYLCASSLGAGLETQYFGPGTRLLVL.

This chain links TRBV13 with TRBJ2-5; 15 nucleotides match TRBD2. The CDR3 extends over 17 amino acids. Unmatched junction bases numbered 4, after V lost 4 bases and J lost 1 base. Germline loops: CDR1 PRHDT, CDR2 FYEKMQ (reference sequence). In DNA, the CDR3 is TGTGCCAGCAGCTGGACTAGCGGGGGGGCTGCCCAAGAGACCCAGTACTTC. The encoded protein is CASSWTSGGAAQETQYF. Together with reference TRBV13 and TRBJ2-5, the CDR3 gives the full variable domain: AAGVIQSPRHLIKEKRETATLKCYPIPRHDTVYWYQQGPGQDPQFLISFYEKMQSDKGSIPDRFSAQQFSDYHSELNMSSLELGDSALYFCASSWTSGGAAQETQYFGPGTRLLVL.

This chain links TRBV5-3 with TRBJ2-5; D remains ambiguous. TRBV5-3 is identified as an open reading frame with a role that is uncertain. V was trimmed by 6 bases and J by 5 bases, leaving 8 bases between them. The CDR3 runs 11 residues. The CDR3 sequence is CARTLWETQYF. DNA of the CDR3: TGTGCCAGAACCCTTTGGGAGACCCAGTACTTC.

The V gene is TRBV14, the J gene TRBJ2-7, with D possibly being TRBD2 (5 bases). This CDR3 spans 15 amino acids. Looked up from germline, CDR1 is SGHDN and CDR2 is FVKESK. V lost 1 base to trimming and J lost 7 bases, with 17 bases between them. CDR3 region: CASSQGTRPTGEQYF. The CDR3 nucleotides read TGTGCCAGCAGCCAAGGAACCAGGCCTACGGGGGAGCAGTACTTC. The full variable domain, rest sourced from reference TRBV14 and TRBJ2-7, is EAGVTQFPSHSVIEKGQTVTLRCDPISGHDNLYWYRRVMGKEIKFLLHFVKESKQDESGMPNNRFLAERTGGTYSTLKVQPAELEDSGVYFCASSQGTRPTGEQYFGPGTRLTVT.

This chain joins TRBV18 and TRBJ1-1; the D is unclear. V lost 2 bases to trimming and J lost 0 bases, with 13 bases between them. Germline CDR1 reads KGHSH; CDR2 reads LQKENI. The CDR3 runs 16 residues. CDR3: CASSPGVASMNTEAFF. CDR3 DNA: TGTGCCAGCTCACCAGGTGTGGCCAGCATGAACACTGAAGCTTTCTTT.

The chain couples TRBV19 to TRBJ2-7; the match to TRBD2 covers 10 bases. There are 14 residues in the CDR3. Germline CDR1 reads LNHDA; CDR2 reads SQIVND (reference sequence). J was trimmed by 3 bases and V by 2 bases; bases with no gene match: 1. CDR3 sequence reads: CASSILAGVYEQYF. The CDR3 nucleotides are TGTGCCAGTAGTATACTAGCGGGAGTCTACGAGCAGTACTTC.

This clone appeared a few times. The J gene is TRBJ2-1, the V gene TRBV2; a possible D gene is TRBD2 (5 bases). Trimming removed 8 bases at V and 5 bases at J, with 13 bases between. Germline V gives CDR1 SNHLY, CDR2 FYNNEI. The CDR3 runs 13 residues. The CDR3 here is CASAASWNNEQFF. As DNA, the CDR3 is TGTGCCAGCGCGGCTAGCTGGAACAATGAGCAGTTCTTC.

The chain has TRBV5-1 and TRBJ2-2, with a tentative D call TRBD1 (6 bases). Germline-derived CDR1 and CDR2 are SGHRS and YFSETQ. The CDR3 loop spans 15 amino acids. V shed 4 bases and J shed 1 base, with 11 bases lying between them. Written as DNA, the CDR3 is TGCGCCAGCAGCGGGGGACAAGTGAACACCGGGGAGCTGTTTTTT. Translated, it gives CASSGGQVNTGELFF. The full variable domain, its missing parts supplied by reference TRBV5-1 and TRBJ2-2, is KAGVTQTPRYLIKTRGQQVTLSCSPISGHRSVSWYQQTPGQGLQFLFEYFSETQRNKGNFPGRFSGRQFSNSRSEMNVSTLELGDSALYLCASSGGQVNTGELFFGEGSRLTVL.

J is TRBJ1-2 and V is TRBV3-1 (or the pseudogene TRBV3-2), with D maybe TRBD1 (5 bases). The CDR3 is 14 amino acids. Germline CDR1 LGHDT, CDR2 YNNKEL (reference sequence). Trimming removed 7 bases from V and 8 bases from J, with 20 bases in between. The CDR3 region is CASTRRGEAGGYTF. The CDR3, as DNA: TGTGCCAGCACCCGCCGGGGGGAGGCGGGCGGCTACACCTTC.

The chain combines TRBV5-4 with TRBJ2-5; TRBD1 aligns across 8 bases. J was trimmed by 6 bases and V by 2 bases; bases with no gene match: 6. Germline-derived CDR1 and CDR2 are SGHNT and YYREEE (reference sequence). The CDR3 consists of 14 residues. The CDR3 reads CASSLRTGRQTQYF. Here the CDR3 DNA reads TGTGCCAGCAGCTTACGGACAGGGAGGCAGACCCAGTACTTC.

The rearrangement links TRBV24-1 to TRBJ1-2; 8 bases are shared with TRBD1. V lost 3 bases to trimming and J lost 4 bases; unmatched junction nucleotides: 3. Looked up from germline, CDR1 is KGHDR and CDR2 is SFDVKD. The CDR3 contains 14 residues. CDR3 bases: TGTGCCACCAGTGATACAGGGGGGTCCTATGGCTACACCTTC. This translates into CATSDTGGSYGYTF.

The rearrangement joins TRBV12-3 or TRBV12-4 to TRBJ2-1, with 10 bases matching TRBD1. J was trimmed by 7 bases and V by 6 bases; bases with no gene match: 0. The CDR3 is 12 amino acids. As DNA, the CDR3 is TGTGCCAGCAGGGACAGGGGGAATGAGCAGTTCTTC. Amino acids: CASRDRGNEQFF.

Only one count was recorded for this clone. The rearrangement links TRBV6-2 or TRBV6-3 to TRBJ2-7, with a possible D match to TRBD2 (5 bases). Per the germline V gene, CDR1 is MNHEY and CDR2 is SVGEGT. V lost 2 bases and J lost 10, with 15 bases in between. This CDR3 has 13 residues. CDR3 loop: CASSYPSGTPQYF. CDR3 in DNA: TGTGCCAGCAGTTACCCCAGCGGAACACCCCAGTACTTC.

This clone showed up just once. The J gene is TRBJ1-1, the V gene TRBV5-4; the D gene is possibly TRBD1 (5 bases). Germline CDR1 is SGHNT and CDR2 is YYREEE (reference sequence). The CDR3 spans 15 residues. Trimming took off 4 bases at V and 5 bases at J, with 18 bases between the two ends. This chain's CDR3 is CASSPSGRPGTEAFF. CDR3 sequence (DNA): TGTGCCAGCAGCCCGTCGGGACGACCGGGAACTGAAGCTTTCTTT.

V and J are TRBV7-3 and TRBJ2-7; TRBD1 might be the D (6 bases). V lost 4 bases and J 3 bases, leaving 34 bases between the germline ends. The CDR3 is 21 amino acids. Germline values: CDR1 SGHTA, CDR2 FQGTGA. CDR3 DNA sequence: TGTGCCAGCAGCTCACGGTCCGAACCGGACCGTCCGGGACAAAAGAACTACGAGCAGTACTTC. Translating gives CASSSRSEPDRPGQKNYEQYF.

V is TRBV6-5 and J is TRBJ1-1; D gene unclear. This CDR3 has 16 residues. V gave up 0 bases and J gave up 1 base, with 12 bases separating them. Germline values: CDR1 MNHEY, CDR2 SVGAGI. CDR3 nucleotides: TGTGCCAGCAGTTACTCGAGCTTAGAAAAGAACACTGAAGCTTTCTTT. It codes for CASSYSSLEKNTEAFF.

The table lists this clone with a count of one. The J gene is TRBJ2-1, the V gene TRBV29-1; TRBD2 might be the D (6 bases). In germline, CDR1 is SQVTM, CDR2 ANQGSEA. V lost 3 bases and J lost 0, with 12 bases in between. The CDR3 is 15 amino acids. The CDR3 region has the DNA TGCAGCGTTGAGGGGATGGACTACTCCTACAATGAGCAGTTCTTC. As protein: CSVEGMDYSYNEQFF.